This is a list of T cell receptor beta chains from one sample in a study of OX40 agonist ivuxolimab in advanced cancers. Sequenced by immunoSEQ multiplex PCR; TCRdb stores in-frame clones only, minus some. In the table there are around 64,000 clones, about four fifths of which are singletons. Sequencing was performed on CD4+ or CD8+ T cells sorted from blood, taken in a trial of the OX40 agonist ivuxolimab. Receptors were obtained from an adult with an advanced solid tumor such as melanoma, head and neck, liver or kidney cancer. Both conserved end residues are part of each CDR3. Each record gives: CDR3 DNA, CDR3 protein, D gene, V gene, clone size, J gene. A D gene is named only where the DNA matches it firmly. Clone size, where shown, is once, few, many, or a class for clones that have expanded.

TGTGCCAGCCGAAGGATGACAGGGATTGGCTACACCTTC | CASRRMTGIGYTF | TRBD1 | TRBV6-5 | . | TRBJ1-2
TGTGCCAGCAGTTTATCGTTTACAGCTAATGAAAAACTGTTTTTT | CASSLSFTANEKLFF | . | TRBV27 | . | TRBJ1-4
TGTGCCAGCTCATCGGGGCAGGGAGGACTGTTTTTT | CASSSGQGGLFF | . | TRBV18 | . | TRBJ1-4
TGCGCCAGCAGCCAAGAGGTAACGGCGGGGGAGACCCAGTACTTC | CASSQEVTAGETQYF | . | TRBV4-1 | . | TRBJ2-5
TGTGCCAGCAGTGAAGTCGGTGGAGTGGGACCCGGGGAGCTGTTTTTT | CASSEVGGVGPGELFF | . | TRBV25-1 | . | TRBJ2-2
TGTGCCAGTAGTCGCTCCACAGGGAGAAGCAATCAGCCCCAGCATTTT | CASSRSTGRSNQPQHF | . | TRBV19 | . | TRBJ1-5
TGTGCCATCAAGAATCCGGGACAGGGGGCTTTGGAGGAGCAGTACTTC | CAIKNPGQGALEEQYF | TRBD1 | TRBV10-3 | . | TRBJ2-7
TGTGCCAGCACCTACTCCCTGACTAGCGGGAGTGGTAATAAGCAGTTCTTC | CASTYSLTSGSGNKQFF | TRBD2 | TRBV2 | . | TRBJ2-1
TGTGCCGGAACAGCGGGAGCCCCAGATACGCAGTATTTT | CAGTAGAPDTQYF | TRBD2 | TRBV6-1 | . | TRBJ2-3
TGTGCCAGCAGCCAAAAATCATATGGGGGTCATGGCTACACCTTC | CASSQKSYGGHGYTF | . | TRBV7-9 | . | TRBJ1-2
TGCAGCGTTGAGGTAGCGGGAGGAGGTGAGCAGTTCTTC | CSVEVAGGGEQFF | TRBD2 | TRBV29-1 | . | TRBJ2-1
TGTGCCAGCAGCCCCGGACAGGGCGGCTACGAGCAGTACTTC | CASSPGQGGYEQYF | TRBD1 | TRBV5-4 | once | TRBJ2-7
TGTGCCAGCAGCTTCGACGGGAGGGCCTCCGGGGAGCTGTTTTTT | CASSFDGRASGELFF | TRBD2 | TRBV5-5 | . | TRBJ2-2
TGTGCCAGCTCACCAGGACTAGAGGGGGTTGGCTCCTACAATGAGCAGTTCTTC | CASSPGLEGVGSYNEQFF | . | TRBV18 | . | TRBJ2-1
TGTGCCAGCTCACCGGACCTCCGGAGTGAAAAACTGTTTTTT | CASSPDLRSEKLFF | . | TRBV18 | . | TRBJ1-4
TGTGCCTGGACGGTACAGGGTGGTGGCTACACCTTC | CAWTVQGGGYTF | . | TRBV30 | . | TRBJ1-2
TGTGCCAGCAGTGTAGGACTAGCGGGAACGAATGAGCAGTTCTTC | CASSVGLAGTNEQFF | TRBD2 | TRBV2 | . | TRBJ2-1
TGTGCCAGCAGCCATCTCCCGGTTGGACAGACTTCATACGAGCAGTACTTC | CASSHLPVGQTSYEQYF | . | TRBV11-2 | . | TRBJ2-7
TGTGCCTGGAGTACTTGGGGAAACACCATATATTTT | CAWSTWGNTIYF | . | TRBV30 | . | TRBJ1-3
TGTGCCAGCCGGGATCATGGGACAGGGATTTATGAAGCTTTCTTT | CASRDHGTGIYEAFF | TRBD1 | TRBV5-6 | . | TRBJ1-1
TGTGCCAGCTCACCGCCACAAACGGGCGGGAGTCTAATGAACACTGAAGCTTTCTTT | CASSPPQTGGSLMNTEAFF | . | TRBV18 | . | TRBJ1-1
TGTGCCAGCAGCCCCCAGGGAGGGGGCTACGAGCAGTACTTC | CASSPQGGGYEQYF | . | TRBV7-2 | . | TRBJ2-7
TGTGCCAGCGGTAGGACGGTGAACACTGAAGCTTTCTTT | CASGRTVNTEAFF | . | TRBV6-5 | once | TRBJ1-1
TGTGCCAGCAGTTTATCGGGCAGGGGGCAGGAGACCCAGTACTTC | CASSLSGRGQETQYF | TRBD1 | TRBV27 | once | TRBJ2-5
TGTGCCAGCGCCTGGACAGGGAGCTCCTATAATTCACCCCTCCACTTT | CASAWTGSSYNSPLHF | TRBD1 | TRBV13 | . | TRBJ1-6
TGTGCCAGCAGCGTACGGGGGGACTACGAGCAGTACTTC | CASSVRGDYEQYF | TRBD2 | TRBV6-5 | . | TRBJ2-7
TGTGCCAGCAGCCGGGGGGGACAAGCGAACACTGAAGCTTTCTTT | CASSRGGQANTEAFF | . | TRBV9 | . | TRBJ1-1
TGTGCCAGCAGCCGACGGACTAGGGGGCCCTACGAGCAGTACTTC | CASSRRTRGPYEQYF | . | TRBV28 | . | TRBJ2-7
TGTGCCTGGAGTGTAAGGTCTGGTAGGACTGAAGCTTTCTTT | CAWSVRSGRTEAFF | . | TRBV30 | . | TRBJ1-1
TGCGCCAGCAGTATACCCTCGGGCACCGGGGAGCTGTTTTTT | CASSIPSGTGELFF | . | TRBV5-1 | . | TRBJ2-2
TGTGCCAGCAGTTCCGACACAAACACTGAAGCTTTCTTT | CASSSDTNTEAFF | . | TRBV6-6 | . | TRBJ1-1
TGTGCCAGCAGCTTAATTACGCAGTATTTT | CASSLITQYF | . | TRBV7-2 | once | TRBJ2-3
TGTGCCAGCAGCTTAGAAGGGGGTGCCATCTACGAGCAGTACTTC | CASSLEGGAIYEQYF | . | TRBV11-2 | . | TRBJ2-7
TGTGCCACCAGCATTGGACAGGGGGTGGGCACAGATACGCAGTATTTT | CATSIGQGVGTDTQYF | TRBD1 | TRBV15 | . | TRBJ2-3
TGTGCCAGTAGTATAACGGGAGACCCCCATACTAACTATGGCTACACCTTC | CASSITGDPHTNYGYTF | . | TRBV19 | . | TRBJ1-2
TGTGCCAGTAGTGATATAGCGGGGGCGTCGAACACTGAAGCTTTCTTT | CASSDIAGASNTEAFF | . | TRBV19 | . | TRBJ1-1